Listed below are T cell receptor beta chains from one sample, sequenced in a study of cytomegalovirus exposure and HLA in healthy donors. Sequencing was performed with immunoSEQ multiplex PCR; in TCRdb, only in-frame clones are kept and a portion is missing. The sample lists some 150,000 clones, roughly 89% occurring once. The sample taken for sequencing was PBMCs. All receptors come from a young woman in good health and CMV-seronegative. Each CDR3 is given with its conserved first and last residue. D genes are given only for firm matches. A clone size is listed for some rows: how often the clone was seen (once, few, many), or a class if it is expanded.

.,TRBV10-2,TRBD2,TRBJ2-7,CASSILAGGPTYEQYF,TGCGCCAGCAGTATCCTAGCGGGAGGCCCAACCTACGAGCAGTACTTC
.,TRBV27,TRBD1,TRBJ1-2,CACMRQGAYGYTF,TGTGCCTGCATGCGACAGGGGGCGTATGGCTACACCTTC
.,TRBV9,.,TRBJ2-6,CASSVAGSGANVLTF,TGTGCCAGCAGCGTAGCAGGGTCCGGGGCCAACGTCCTGACTTTC
.,TRBV6-1,.,TRBJ2-5,CASSSRTRGETQYF,TGTGCCAGCAGTTCTCGGACTCGGGGGGAGACCCAGTACTTC
.,TRBV5-1,.,TRBJ2-7,CASRATNYEQYF,TGCGCCAGCAGGGCTACCAACTACGAGCAGTACTTC
.,TRBV5-1,TRBD1,TRBJ2-7,CASSSGQGWYEQYF,TGCGCCAGCAGCTCCGGACAGGGGTGGTACGAGCAGTACTTC
few,TRBV6-1,TRBD2,TRBJ2-7,CASSRTSSYEQYF,TGTGCCAGCAGTCGGACTAGCTCCTACGAGCAGTACTTC
.,TRBV5-1,.,TRBJ2-7,CASSGGLDEQYF,TGCGCCAGCAGCGGTGGCTTGGACGAGCAGTACTTC
.,TRBV5-8,TRBD2,TRBJ2-3,CASSFRGAGGPGDTQYF,TGTGCCAGCAGCTTCAGGGGAGCGGGAGGGCCCGGAGATACGCAGTATTTT
few,TRBV6-5,TRBD1,TRBJ1-1,CASRRTGFNTEAFF,TGTGCCAGCAGAAGGACAGGGTTTAACACTGAAGCTTTCTTT
.,TRBV7-2,.,TRBJ1-5,CASSQGNQPQHF,TGTGCCAGCAGCCAGGGCAATCAGCCCCAGCATTTT
.,TRBV7-9,.,TRBJ1-1,CASSLVGQGNTEAFF,TGTGCCAGCAGCTTAGTCGGGCAGGGGAACACTGAAGCTTTCTTT
.,TRBV11-2,TRBD2,TRBJ2-7,CASRPISSGRVGEQYF,TGTGCCAGCAGACCAATTTCGTCCGGGAGGGTCGGCGAGCAGTACTTC
.,TRBV5-1,.,TRBJ1-5,CASSSDTGGNQPQHF,TGCGCCAGCAGCTCTGACACGGGGGGCAATCAGCCCCAGCATTTT
.,TRBV5-6,.,TRBJ1-1,CASTTPGGANTEAFF,TGTGCCAGCACCACCCCTGGAGGGGCAAACACTGAAGCTTTCTTT
.,TRBV27,.,TRBJ1-2,CASSRRDMNYGYTF,TGTGCCAGCAGTCGACGGGACATGAACTATGGCTACACCTTC
.,TRBV28,TRBD2,TRBJ2-3,CASSLKRLAGATDTQYF,TGTGCCAGCAGTTTAAAACGACTAGCGGGAGCGACAGATACGCAGTATTTT
.,TRBV4-1,.,TRBJ2-7,CASSQVGRTYEQYF,TGCGCCAGCAGCCAAGTAGGCAGGACCTACGAGCAGTACTTC
.,TRBV19,.,TRBJ1-2,CASSIGGGSHYGYTF,TGTGCCAGTAGTATAGGGGGGGGAAGTCACTATGGCTACACCTTC
.,TRBV11-2,.,TRBJ1-3,CASSKGEGRKVSGNTIYF,TGTGCCAGCAGCAAAGGGGAAGGCAGAAAAGTTTCTGGAAACACCATATATTTT
once,TRBV27,TRBD1,TRBJ1-1,CASSQADRGRNTEAFF,TGTGCCAGCAGTCAAGCGGACAGGGGCCGGAACACTGAAGCTTTCTTT
.,TRBV27,TRBD1,TRBJ1-4,CASSPRQGTNEKLFF,TGTGCCAGCAGTCCCCGACAGGGTACTAATGAAAAACTGTTTTTT
.,TRBV7-2,TRBD1,TRBJ2-7,CASSLAQGAGEQYF,TGTGCCAGCAGCTTAGCGCAGGGGGCGGGGGAGCAGTACTTC
.,TRBV19,.,TRBJ1-2,CASNREGLGYGYTF,TGTGCCAGTAACAGGGAGGGTTTGGGATATGGCTACACCTTC
.,TRBV5-1,TRBD2,TRBJ2-2,CASSWPRSGRNAGELFF,TGCGCCAGCAGCTGGCCCAGGAGCGGGAGAAACGCCGGGGAGCTGTTTTTT
.,TRBV2,TRBD2,TRBJ2-3,CASSRGLAGGTDTQYF,TGTGCCAGCAGCCGCGGACTAGCGGGTGGCACAGATACGCAGTATTTT
.,TRBV27,TRBD1,TRBJ2-1,CASSPGQVYNEQFF,TGTGCCAGCAGTCCGGGACAGGTCTACAATGAGCAGTTCTTC
.,TRBV30,TRBD1,TRBJ2-1,CAWSFPLRQGSNEQFF,TGTGCCTGGAGTTTCCCCCTTCGACAGGGTTCAAATGAGCAGTTCTTC
once,TRBV7-6,TRBD2,TRBJ2-5,CASSRGLAVETQYF,TGTGCCAGCAGCCGGGGACTAGCGGTAGAGACCCAGTACTTC
.,TRBV18,.,TRBJ2-7,CASSSGSTYEQCF,TGTGCCAGCTCATCCGGGTCAACCTACGAGCAGTGCTTC
.,TRBV4-3,.,TRBJ1-1,CASSQDRGVEAFF,TGCGCCAGCAGCCAAGATCGAGGCGTTGAAGCTTTCTTT
.,TRBV5-4,TRBD1,TRBJ2-7,CASSWTGGGEQYF,TGTGCCAGCAGCTGGACAGGGGGGGGCGAGCAGTACTTC
.,TRBV5-1,TRBD1,TRBJ2-3,CASSLRTGFTDTQYF,TGCGCCAGCAGCTTGAGGACAGGGTTCACAGATACGCAGTATTTT
.,TRBV30,TRBD1,TRBJ1-1,CAWSPIRDSNTEAFF,TGTGCCTGGAGCCCTATCCGGGACAGTAACACTGAAGCTTTCTTT
.,TRBV10-2,.,TRBJ2-5,CASSQLGGDWETQYF,TGCGCCAGCAGCCAGTTGGGCGGGGATTGGGAGACCCAGTACTTC
.,TRBV2,TRBD2,TRBJ2-7,CASSGGLAGIYEQYF,TGTGCCAGCAGCGGTGGACTAGCGGGGATCTACGAGCAGTACTTC
.,TRBV15,.,TRBJ2-3,CATSRSQSSTGRTDTQYF,TGTGCCACCAGCAGATCGCAATCCTCGACAGGCCGCACAGATACGCAGTATTTT
.,TRBV6-5,.,TRBJ1-1,CASSPWGGPEAFF,TGTGCCAGCAGTCCGTGGGGGGGGCCTGAAGCTTTCTTT
.,TRBV18,TRBD2,TRBJ2-3,CASSRGGPTDTQYF,TGTGCCAGCTCACGGGGGGGACCCACGGATACGCAGTATTTT
.,TRBV2,.,TRBJ1-2,CASSDLPFNYGYTF,TGTGCCAGCAGTGACCTTCCCTTTAACTATGGCTACACCTTC
.,TRBV10-1,.,TRBJ1-1,CASSDSPLYGAFF,TGCGCCAGCAGTGATTCTCCCCTCTATGGAGCTTTCTTT
.,TRBV5-1,TRBD2,TRBJ2-7,CASSPLGSGGTYEQYF,TGCGCCAGCAGCCCACTCGGTAGCGGGGGTACCTACGAGCAGTACTTC
.,TRBV9,TRBD2,TRBJ2-1,CASSVVTSANNEQFF,TGTGCCAGCAGCGTAGTTACTAGCGCAAACAATGAGCAGTTCTTC
.,TRBV5-5,.,TRBJ1-5,CASSLPGQSNQPQHF,TGTGCCAGCAGCCTCCCAGGACAGAGCAATCAGCCCCAGCATTTT
.,TRBV11-1,TRBD2,TRBJ2-1,CASSLRTSVNEQFF,TGTGCCAGCAGCTTAAGGACTAGTGTTAATGAGCAGTTCTTC
.,TRBV5-4,TRBD1,TRBJ1-1,CASSTDRPVGTEAFF,TGTGCCAGCAGCACGGACAGGCCGGTCGGCACTGAAGCTTTCTTT
.,TRBV14,.,TRBJ2-7,CASSQAPGLQQYF,TGTGCCAGCAGCCAAGCCCCGGGACTTCAACAGTACTTC
.,TRBV5-4,.,TRBJ2-7,CASSLHPRLLVEQYF,TGTGCCAGCAGCTTGCACCCCCGACTTTTAGTCGAGCAGTACTTC
.,TRBV6-6,.,TRBJ1-5,CASSYSGNNQPQHF,TGTGCCAGCAGTTACTCCGGGAACAATCAGCCCCAGCATTTT
once,TRBV9,.,TRBJ2-5,CASSVSLDSYQETQYF,TGTGCCAGCAGCGTCTCACTGGACAGTTACCAAGAGACCCAGTACTTC
.,TRBV7-8,.,TRBJ1-6,CASRGGRGKVEPLHF,TGTGCCAGCAGGGGGGGGAGGGGGAAAGTGGAGCCCCTCCACTTT
once,TRBV9,.,TRBJ2-3,CASSGAPDTQYF,TGTGCCAGCAGCGGGGCCCCAGATACGCAGTATTTT
.,TRBV7-7,.,TRBJ2-5,CASSYGGAQETQYF,TGTGCCAGCAGTTACGGGGGTGCCCAAGAGACCCAGTACTTC